This T cell receptor (beta chain) was profiled in a study of T cell responses to AZD1222 COVID-19 vaccine (dated by TCRdb to the early 2020s). Context from the whole study: TCR sequencing covered more than 230 trial participants: 200 to 220 given two doses of AZD1222 and about 26 given two doses of MenACWY control vaccine. Trial participants were enrolled by age into subgroups of 18-55, 56-69 and 70-plus years, and about 150, 27 and 61 TCR-sequenced participants, respectively, were included in these subgroups. General conclusions and limits of the study: The 56-69-year group was small, and its depth increase did not reach significance, likely because of low power. Vaccine-associated CD4 TCRs spanned the whole spike protein, with dominant responses in regions 160-218 and 743-854. Only a handful of AZD1222 recipients were SARS-CoV-2 seropositive at baseline, limiting conclusions about previously exposed vaccinees. Because no day 14 peak-response samples were available, the repertoires could be characterized only after the peak T cell response. A significant rise in spike-specific TCR breadth and depth was observed after two AZD1222 doses relative to day 0 and relative to MenACWY recipients. Nearly half of unique spike-specific TCRs reportedly recognized epitopes outside regions mutated in the B.1.351 and B.1.1.7 variants. Most participants were white British and females outnumbered males, and the authors suggested that clonal diversity may have been underestimated.

The CDR3 regions of human TCRbeta chains were analyzed by immunosequencing. As for the authors' bioinformatics: Repertoire TCRs were matched against a reference library of SARS-CoV-2-specific TCRs generated with the MIRA antigen-specificity platform. Breadth was defined as the fraction of unique TCRs that were SARS-CoV-2-associated. Depth was defined as the fraction of total T cells that were SARS-CoV-2-associated. Using the MIRA data, each spike-specific TCR was assigned both to the spike region to which the TCR was reactive and to a CD4 or CD8 class. Log10-transformed breadth and depth values were compared by one-way ANOVA with Sidak's multiple comparisons tests. What TCRdb holds here is the immuneACCESS table cut down to in-frame rearrangements. Part of the clones is not present; checked against another copy, under half of the missing clones reflect an unresolved V gene, and the others are unexplained. V, J and clone size are taken as reported in that table, and D and trimming were inferred from the DNA itself. For this sample there are about 180,000 clones; 85% to 95% appear just once. About 1% of the sample is in the top ten clones.

According to the study, the label for this sample's time point signals: about 28 days (+/-7) after the second vaccine dose. The treatment or condition tag for this specimen amounts to: meningococcal conjugate vaccine given as trial control. Samples from vaccinated people were obtained from the UK trials COV001 and COV002, which included a single-blind randomized controlled phase 2/3 trial of AZD1222 (ChAdOx1 nCoV-19) in healthy adults. For TCRbeta chain sequencing, PBMC samples from trial participants were taken at day 0 and at day 28 after the second dose. The table lists this clone with a few counts. Its target antigen remains unknown. It has no much larger one-base neighbor in the sample; base qualities were not kept. The TCR sequence derives from an adult who received the MenACWY meningococcal vaccine as a control. Sequencing used peripheral blood, obtained 28 days after the second dose of the MenACWY control vaccine.

This receptor has the CDR3 CASSFGLAGAGYTF. The DNA sequence is given as TGTGCCAGCAGCTTCGGGCTAGCTGGTGCCGGCTACACCTTC. The chain is assembled from TRBV5-5 and TRBJ1-2; the D gene is not confidently resolved. Taken from cysteine to phenylalanine, the CDR3 has 14 residues. Only CDR3 DNA remains: 42 bases, in frame from the first base. V and J are truncated by 2 bases and 8 bases respectively, leaving an intervening sequence of 16 bases. The germline V gene (reference sequence) gives CDR1 as SGHKS and CDR2 as YYEKEE.